This T cell receptor beta chain originates from a study of cytomegalovirus exposure and HLA in healthy donors (dated by TCRdb to 2017 to 2019). In the study overall: An earlier analysis of several hundred of the donors reported roughly 270 Gb of sequence data and roughly 100 million unique TCR beta sequences from roughly 200 million T cells. A later analysis re-analyzed previously published TCR beta repertoires from about 730 donors and added high-resolution HLA genotyping to study TCR occurrence patterns. High-throughput TCR immunosequencing, statistical association of individual TCRs with disease status, and machine learning were combined to predict cytomegalovirus infection status. In addition to the first cohort of 500 to 850 subjects, a separate validation cohort of 130 or so different subjects was used. Alongside the repertoire data, information on donor age, sex, ethnicity and CMV serostatus was compiled. Among the roughly 400 genotyped donors, approximately 81% belonged to the genetic ancestry cluster associated with self-reported Caucasian donors. Approximately 310 gigabases of sequencing data and tens of millions of unique TCR sequences were included in an early release covering about 700 HLA-typed donors. On average, roughly 240,000 unique TCR beta nucleotide sequences were sequenced per donor among roughly 430 genotyped donors of the cohort, with 15% to 20% of those sequences being non-productive. A later genetic analysis used genome-wide SNP genotypes for about 65% of the roughly 670 donors, treating that subset as a discovery cohort. Class I and class II HLA loci were covered by the typing at four-digit resolution. The study used immunosequencing to profile the T cell repertoires of approximately 650 subjects and linked those repertoires to cytomegalovirus serostatus. A few DR-DQ haplotypes were handled as single units for association and clustering because linkage in the cohort was strong. The number of typed donors differed by locus: about 620-640 for A, B, C, DRB1 and DQB1; 522 for DQA1; over 600 for DPA1; and about 450 for DPB1. To decide whether each TCR beta V gene segment behaved as functional or pseudogenic, an earlier analysis of some 600 of the donors relied on high-throughput TCR beta sequencing. The study was designed to test whether signatures of past pathogen exposure could be identified by cataloging public T cell receptors. The later analysis used no new phenotypic data to find candidate immune exposures, relying instead on TCR beta sequences and their occurrence across donors. All discovery cohort repertoires had been generated on a single sequencing platform.

The cohort comprised under 700 healthy bone marrow donors. Cohort members were all nominally healthy when sampled, although unrecorded immune exposures were likely present. The donor was CMV seronegative and was included in the group of a few hundred seronegative cohort members. Every donor gave a peripheral blood sample, and the peripheral blood mononuclear cells from that sample were used for TCR beta sequencing. The Qiagen DNeasy Blood Extraction Kit was used to extract genomic DNA from the blood cell samples. Study-level results and caveats: In a later analysis, HLA-associated TCR beta chains showed more clonal expansion and lower generation probabilities than non-associated chains that were equally common. It was suggested by the authors that the approach could potentially be generalized to other disease states and immunological phenotypes. When HLA alleles, especially DR and DQ, strongly co-occurred, attributing TCR associations to individual alleles was difficult. A cluster of highly shared sequence variants was judged likely to represent a technical artifact of the sequencing pipeline. In the study, approximately 150 TCR beta chains were listed as associated with cytomegalovirus. For the cohort, immune exposure information was limited to CMV serostatus. In a later genetic analysis, a missense DCLRE1C variant was associated with V-gene and J-gene trimming of TCR beta chains, and the association was replicated in an independent cohort. Because counts were too low, about 18 rarely observed V segments, including chromosome 9 orphons, were excluded from the earlier analysis of 587 of the donors. According to a later analysis, TCR association rates differed among HLA loci, with DRB1 alleles showing the most associated TCRs and HLA-C alleles showing the fewest. Roughly uniform sequencing depth across donors was assumed in presence/absence analyses, although this assumption may not hold. This cohort had only TCR beta chains sequenced, and the lack of alpha or paired-chain data limited which features could be detected. In a later genetic analysis, fewer N-insertions in productive TCRs were reported among donors in an Asian-associated ancestry cluster than the roughly 700-donor mean. According to a later analysis, parvovirus B19, influenza, CMV and Epstein-Barr virus appeared linked to several top co-occurrence clusters. In a later analysis, around 15,000 TCR beta sequences were associated with specific HLA alleles at a false discovery rate of 0.05. HLA typing was unavailable for some donors at each locus, so association tests used only the typed subset. A further reported finding was that TCR beta sequences accurately predicted the HLA-A and HLA-B alleles for most subjects in the first cohort. Most CMV-associated TCR beta chains appeared to be HLA-restricted in a later analysis, and the HLA associations seemed to be driven largely by CMV exposure. Linkage disequilibrium might explain the correlated functional status among segregating V segments, but an unknown experimental factor could not be excluded. In both the original and validation cohorts, the classifier was reported to diagnose cytomegalovirus status with high specificity and sensitivity. Most TCR sequences were observed very rarely across donors, whereas some public TCRs were present in many individuals. In vitro tests confirmed that a few of the cytomegalovirus-associated TCR beta chains recognize cytomegalovirus antigens. The 87-base-pair reads could not distinguish some IMGT-functional V segments, including TRBV6-2 and TRBV6-3, so those segments were excluded. An earlier analysis of approximately 600 of the donors showed that most TCR beta V segments appeared in productive rearrangements either about 87% or about 30% of the time, which broadly matched IMGT annotations.

The CDR3 covers 15 residues, taking in both the cysteine and the phenylalanine. Only the CDR3 portion is preserved as DNA: 45 bases, with reading frame beginning at the first base. V lost 0 bases and J lost 5 bases, and the count of bases not matched to a germline gene is 4. Reading the germline V gene (reference sequence) gives CDR1 SGHKS and CDR2 YYEKEE. The library was prepared using the immunoSEQ multiplex PCR assay. For the multiplex PCR, a mixture combining 60 forward primers for TCR Vbeta segments and 13 reverse primers for TCR Jbeta segments was used. Amplification of the CDR3 region of rearranged TCR beta genes was performed with a multiplex PCR assay on genomic DNA. The amplified TCR beta libraries were sequenced on the Illumina HiSeq System as 87-base-pair reads. As for the authors' bioinformatics: Across the 500 to 750 repertoires, a later analysis counted 78 million or so unique TCR beta chains, some 11 million of which were shared by at least two donors. To remove PCR and sequencing errors, raw reads were error-corrected and collapsed into unique sequences using a nearest-neighbor algorithm that merged closely related sequences. CDR3 sequences were aligned to IMGT reference sequences to assign V, D and J gene segments. For a sequence to be retained, a match of at least six nucleotides to both a V gene segment and a J gene segment was required. Rearrangements were classified as productive when the CDR3 lacked stop codons and remained in frame with V and J, and all other rearrangements were classified as non-productive. CDR3 was defined by IMGT convention, running from the second conserved V-encoded cysteine to the conserved J-encoded phenylalanine. The earlier analysis of about 560 of the donors excluded any sequence lacking an unambiguous match to a single V gene segment. In an earlier analysis of around 590 of the donors, a V segment was called functional when productive rearrangements were above 56.7%, and segregating when the standard deviation between donors exceeded 5%. A statistical classification framework was built to diagnose cytomegalovirus status from the catalog of TCR beta chain sequences. In a later analysis, V and J genes were assigned by comparing TCR nucleotide sequences against IMGT/GENE-DB human TR gene sequences. In a later analysis, CDR3 sequences and most-parsimonious VDJ recombination scenarios were assigned using the TCRdist pipeline. In a later analysis, each TCR beta chain was defined by its CDR3 amino acid sequence together with its V-gene family, and reads without a unique V-gene family were excluded. To address suspected cross-contamination and a sequencing artifact, a later analysis removed around 600 highly shared, low-generation-probability nucleotide sequences. In a later analysis, a clonal expansion index for each public chain was calculated from normalized within-repertoire ranks of inferred template counts. A later analysis computed generation probabilities with a VDJ recombination model fitted to out-of-frame rearrangements, and checked the results against IGoR. In a later analysis, hypergeometric tests were used to score TCR-TCR, TCR-HLA and TCR-CMV co-occurrence, with a repertoire-size bias correction applied to TCR pairs. In a later analysis, false discovery rates were estimated by permuting HLA or CMV assignments 20 times. In a later analysis, co-occurring TCRs were grouped with DBSCAN, and TCRdist sequence similarity was added when clustering was performed within HLA-allele-positive subsets. Repertoires with fewer than 30,000 or more than 120,000 public chains, plus five repertoires with anomalous nucleotide sharing, were excluded from co-occurrence clustering. As stored in TCRdb, this immuneACCESS dataset retains in-frame rearrangements with V and J assigned. A fraction of the clones does not appear; measured against another copy, unresolved V genes explain less than half of the discrepancy, and the remainder lacks a known reason. The V and J calls and clone size were taken over from that table, and D and trimming were inferred from the DNA. This sample holds under 130,000 clones; 70% to 80% were observed only once. The ten most abundant clones make up about 3.1% of the sample.

Comments on this clone: This receptor's antigen is unknown. Base qualities were left out, and no much larger clone turns up one base away.

Recombination joined TRBV5-5 with TRBJ2-7, with TRBD2 matching 11 junction bases. Source material: PBMCs. This receptor was obtained from a woman aged 40 to 50 in good health and CMV-seronegative. The CDR3 region has the sequence CASSLVGLAGHEQYF. The nucleotide sequence is TGTGCCAGCAGCTTGGTAGGACTAGCGGGCCACGAGCAGTACTTC. Reference TRBV5-5 and TRBJ2-7 proteins supply the regions before and after the CDR3; the full variable domain is: DAGVTQSPTHLIKTRGQQVTLRCSPISGHKSVSWYQQVLGQGPQFIFQYYEKEERGRGNFPDRFSARQFPNYSSELNVNALLLGDSALYLCASSLVGLAGHEQYFGPGTRLTVT.